The 31 T cell receptor beta chains presented below share a single source sample, sequenced in a study of T-cell memory formation after mild COVID-19. Each CDR3 protein gets one entry after TCRdb re-called the 5' RACE reads with MiXCR. Of 560,000 or so distinct CDR3 sequences listed, 17% are singletons. Sequencing was carried out using PBMCs or a T cell subset sorted from them (not recorded which). The receptor source for this set is an adult woman who had mild COVID-19 (a few samples of this study predate the infection). Cell type and time point are not known.

The rearrangement joins TRBV11-3 to TRBJ2-7, with D tentatively TRBD2 (6 bases). The CDR3 runs 18 residues. V was pared by 5 bases and J by 5 bases, with 28 bases between. Germline CDR1 reads SGHNT; CDR2 reads YENEEA. As DNA, the CDR3 is TGTGCCAGCAGCCCCCCCCCCAGTGAGCGGGTGATGCTGGACGAGCAGTACTTC. As protein: CASSPPPSERVMLDEQYF.

The table lists this clonotype with a few counts. The rearrangement links TRBV7-9 to TRBJ1-1, with TRBD1 as a possible D gene (5 bases). The CDR3 is 15 residues long. CDR1 SEHNR and CDR2 FQNEAQ come from the germline V gene (reference sequence). V was clipped by 4 bases and J by 10 bases, with 22 bases between them. The chain's CDR3 is CASSSGGGDLHAAFF. The CDR3 nucleotides are TGTGCCAGCAGCTCCGGTGGGGGAGACCTTCATGCAGCTTTCTTT.

This clonotype has only a few counts. V and J are TRBV3-1 and TRBJ2-7; the D is unclear. Between the trimmed V and J ends, which lost 5 bases and 3 bases, there was a span of 11 bases. In germline, CDR1 is LGHDT, CDR2 YNNKEL (reference sequence). This CDR3 region has 13 residues. CDR3 in amino acids: CASSYGPGYEQYF. The CDR3 coding sequence is TGTGCCAGCAGCTACGGGCCAGGCTACGAGCAGTACTTC.

This chain joins TRBV5-1 and TRBJ2-7; D is possibly TRBD1 (6 bases). The CDR3 spans 14 residues. CDR1 and CDR2 from the germline V gene are SGHRS and YFSETQ. V gave up 7 bases and J gave up 0 bases, with 14 bases separating them. The CDR3 loop reads CASRQEIFSYEQYF. The CDR3 region has the DNA TGCGCCAGCCGACAGGAGATCTTCTCCTACGAGCAGTACTTC.

The chain recombines TRBV3-1 with TRBJ2-3; D is perhaps TRBD2 (6 bases). Germline V gives CDR1 LGHDT, CDR2 YNNKEL (reference sequence). Deletions cut 0 bases from V and 11 bases from J, with 18 bases between. This CDR3 contains 15 residues. The chain's CDR3 is CASSQDMGEVPLQYF. The CDR3 DNA is TGTGCCAGCAGCCAAGATATGGGGGAGGTACCATTGCAGTATTTT.

The CDR3 DNA reads TGCAGTGCTAGAGGAGGTCCGGGAGGGCCAAGGAGTGAGCAGTTCTTC. Its protein is CSARGGPGGPRSEQFF. This chain uses TRBV20-1 with TRBJ2-1, with TRBD2 matching over 8 bases. The germline gives CDR1 DFQATT, CDR2 SNEGSKA (reference sequence). V was pared by 1 base and J by 9 bases, with 14 bases of the junction left unmatched. The CDR3 runs to 16 residues.

This clonotype was found a few times. The chain recombines TRBV4-1 with TRBJ2-7; the D gene could be TRBD1 or TRBD2 (6 bases each). V lost 1 base and J lost 2, with 15 bases in between. The CDR3 loop spans 16 amino acids. Germline V lookup: CDR1 MGHRA, CDR2 YSYEKL. In DNA form, the CDR3 reads TGCGCCAGCAGCCAAGTTCCCCGGGGGCGGACCTACGAGCAGTACTTC. As protein: CASSQVPRGRTYEQYF.

This clonotype was counted only a few times. V usage is TRBV21-1 and J usage is TRBJ2-2. TRBV21-1 is a pseudogene segment. The CDR3 is made up of 15 amino acids. CDR3 in amino acids: CASSRLGTNTGELFF. DNA of the CDR3: TGTGCCAGCAGCCGGTTAGGGACGAACACCGGGGAGCTGTTTTTT.

This chain uses TRBV20-1 with TRBJ2-7; 9 positions match TRBD1. Germline V gene data show CDR1 as DFQATT and CDR2 as SNEGSKA (reference sequence). After removal of 3 bases from V and 3 bases from J, the junction contained 9 bases not matched to a gene. This CDR3 has 15 residues. The CDR3 spells CSASPTGQGYYEQYF. The DNA for the CDR3 is TGCAGTGCTAGCCCCACGGGACAGGGCTACTACGAGCAGTACTTC.

The J gene is TRBJ1-5, the V gene TRBV3-1; D is ambiguous. The CDR3 totals 14 residues. The V gene lost 1 base and the J gene lost 7 bases, with 11 bases spanning the gap. The germline gives CDR1 LGHDT, CDR2 YNNKEL (reference sequence). CDR3 loop: CASSQVLESQPQHF. The CDR3, as DNA: TGTGCCAGCAGCCAAGTTCTTGAAAGCCAGCCCCAGCATTTT.

To note about this clonotype: Lacking the conserved final phenylalanine or tryptophan, this CDR3 likely reflects a read error. This chain joins TRBV7-2 and TRBJ2-7; TRBD1 agrees at 7 bases. V trimming: 1 base; J trimming: 3 bases; junction bases outside the gene matches: 6. CDR1 and CDR2 from the germline V gene are SGHTA and FQGNSA. CDR3 length: 15 residues. CDR3: CASSLVGPGGYEQYI. The CDR3 DNA follows: TGTGCCAGCAGCTTAGTGGGGCCAGGGGGCTACGAGCAGTACATC.

This chain joins TRBV3-1 and TRBJ2-2, with 7 bases aligning to TRBD1. The CDR3 is 13 residues long. Per the germline V gene, CDR1 is LGHDT and CDR2 is YNNKEL (reference sequence). The junction had 3 bases not matched to a gene; V was cut back by 4 bases and J by 7 bases. CDR3 sequence reads: CASSRTGVGELFF. The CDR3 coding sequence is TGTGCCAGCAGCCGCACAGGGGTCGGGGAGCTGTTTTTT.

This rearrangement joins TRBV9 to TRBJ2-1; 11 bases align to TRBD2. This CDR3 contains 15 residues. Germline CDR1 and CDR2: SGDLS and YYNGEE. The ends lost 6 bases at V and 7 bases at J; junction bases unmatched: 9. CDR3 nucleotide sequence: TGTGCCAGCACCGAAACTAGCGGGGGATTGAATGAGCAGTTCTTC. It yields the protein CASTETSGGLNEQFF.

V usage is TRBV5-1 and J usage is TRBJ2-5, with D possibly matching TRBD1 (6 bases). Trimming shortened V by 4 bases and J by 7 bases, and 17 bases separated the two germline ends. Germline V gives CDR1 SGHRS, CDR2 YFSETQ. The CDR3 is made up of 14 amino acids. This CDR3 is CASSNGQPTGTQYF. In nucleotides, the CDR3 is TGCGCCAGCAGCAACGGACAGCCGACTGGGACCCAGTACTTC.

This clonotype was detected a few times. V is TRBV28 and J is TRBJ2-2; 8 bases align to TRBD2. Germline CDR1 and CDR2: MDHEN and SYDVKM. The CDR3 extends over 16 amino acids. Germline trimming cut 5 bases from V and 5 bases from J; bases unmatched to any gene: 10. The CDR3, as DNA: TGTGCCAGCAGTCCCCACCCTAGCGGGCCAACCGGGGAGCTGTTTTTT. It specifies CASSPHPSGPTGELFF.

This clonotype was observed a few times. The chain carries TRBV18 and TRBJ2-3, with no clear D. This CDR3 is 15 amino acids long. V was cut by 2 bases and J by 2 bases, with 11 bases left in between. Per germline, CDR1 KGHSH and CDR2 LQKENI. CDR3 in amino acids: CASSPNIAHTDTQYF. The DNA for the CDR3 is TGTGCCAGCTCACCAAACATCGCCCACACAGATACGCAGTATTTT.

CDR3 sequence: CASNQGQITDTQYF. The DNA for the CDR3 is TGTGCCAGTAACCAGGGACAGATCACAGATACGCAGTATTTT. The J gene is TRBJ2-3, the V gene TRBV9; TRBD1 aligns across 7 bases. The CDR3 length is 14 residues. Germline assignment: CDR1 SGDLS and CDR2 YYNGEE. Trimming at V came to 8 bases and at J to 2 bases, leaving 8 bases not matched to a gene.

This clonotype was counted only a few times. The chain couples TRBV7-2 to TRBJ1-1, with 9 bases fitting TRBD1. The CDR3 runs to 17 residues. CDR1 is SGHTA, CDR2 FQGNSA, per germline. With V trimmed by 1 base and J by 4 bases, 10 bases remained unmatched. CDR3 in DNA: TGTGCCAGCAGCTTAGTGGGGGGGACAGGGTTGTTCACTGAAGCTTTCTTT. The encoded protein is CASSLVGGTGLFTEAFF. Supplemented by reference TRBV7-2 and TRBJ1-1, the full variable domain reads GAGVSQSPSNKVTEKGKDVELRCDPISGHTALYWYRQSLGQGLEFLIYFQGNSAPDKSGLPSDRFSAERTGGSVSTLTIQRTQQEDSAVYLCASSLVGGTGLFTEAFFGQGTRLTVV.

This chain connects TRBV12-3 or TRBV12-4 to TRBJ2-7; D is possibly TRBD2 (5 bases). Trimming left V 6 bases short and J 4 bases short, with 16 bases between. This CDR3 contains 14 residues. The CDR3 bases are TGTGCCAGCAGAGCGGACTCTACGCGGTACGAGCAGTACTTC. Encoded protein: CASRADSTRYEQYF.

This clonotype has at least ten counts. The CDR3 coding sequence is TGTGCCAGCAGCTTATATCGGAACTATGGCTACACCTTC. Residues: CASSLYRNYGYTF. This sequence joins TRBV7-9 and TRBJ1-2; D is uncertain. The CDR3 covers 13 residues. In germline, CDR1 is SEHNR, CDR2 FQNEAQ (reference sequence). Trimming shortened V by 2 bases and J by 2 bases, and 6 bases separated the two germline ends.

The rearrangement uses TRBV5-1 and TRBJ2-1; possibly TRBD1 for D (6 bases). Germline V gene data show CDR1 as SGHRS and CDR2 as YFSETQ. Trimming left V 6 bases short and J 7 bases short, with 17 bases between. The CDR3 consists of 14 residues. The CDR3 is CASNPPGAWNEQFF. The CDR3 DNA reads TGCGCCAGCAACCCCCCAGGGGCATGGAATGAGCAGTTCTTC.

In this sample, this clonotype turned up a few times. The chain carries TRBV11-2 and TRBJ1-1; TRBD1 matches at 12 bases. Germline values: CDR1 SGHAT, CDR2 FQNNGV. Trimming at V came to 8 bases and at J to 11 bases, leaving 12 bases not matched to a gene. The length of the CDR3 is 14 residues. CDR3 in amino acids: CASREPGQGAQAFF. The CDR3 DNA reads TGTGCCAGCCGCGAACCGGGACAGGGGGCGCAGGCTTTCTTT.

This clonotype was observed a few times. CDR3 amino acids: CASRNGQDLPDTQYF. CDR3 nucleotide sequence: TGTGCCAGCCGGAACGGGCAGGACCTCCCAGATACGCAGTATTTT. The V gene is TRBV12-3 or TRBV12-4, the J gene TRBJ2-3; D is undetermined. Between the trimmed V and J ends, which lost 8 bases and 4 bases, there was a span of 19 bases. The CDR3 has 15 residues.

The chain has TRBV2 and TRBJ2-1; 7 bases are shared with TRBD1. The CDR3 has 12 residues. The trim removed 9 bases at V and 4 bases at J, leaving 3 bases unmatched. Germline V CDR1 and CDR2: SNHLY, FYNNEI. CDR3 nucleotides: TGTGCCAGGAAACAGGGGTACAATGAGCAGTTCTTC. Its protein is CARKQGYNEQFF.

The sample holds a few counts of this clonotype. The J gene is TRBJ1-1, the V gene TRBV7-9; the D is unclear. The CDR3 sequence is 13 residues long. Germline V lookup: CDR1 SEHNR, CDR2 FQNEAQ (reference sequence). V was clipped by 4 bases and J by 8 bases, with 14 bases between them. CDR3 sequence (DNA): TGTGCCAGCAGCTCCGGATCCCTGGGGGAAGCTTTCTTT. Its translation: CASSSGSLGEAFF.

This clonotype was seen a handful of times. J is TRBJ2-6 and V is TRBV6-5; D is unresolved. Trimming took off 0 bases at V and 2 bases at J, with 11 bases between the two ends. The CDR3 is 17 residues long. Germline values: CDR1 MNHEY, CDR2 SVGAGI. The CDR3 loop reads CASSYSWSPAGANVLTF. Here the CDR3 DNA reads TGTGCCAGCAGTTACTCCTGGTCCCCCGCTGGGGCCAACGTCCTGACTTTC.

This rearrangement joins TRBV7-8 to TRBJ2-3; 12 bases line up with TRBD2. The CDR3 loop spans 16 amino acids. Germline trimming cut 5 bases from V and 2 bases from J; bases unmatched to any gene: 5. From germline, CDR1 is SGHVS and CDR2 FQNEAQ. In nucleotides, the CDR3 is TGTGCCAGCAGCGCGAGACTAGCGGGAGACACAGATACGCAGTATTTT. It specifies CASSARLAGDTDTQYF.

This rearrangement joins TRBV29-1 to TRBJ1-1; D is perhaps TRBD1 (5 bases). The CDR3 is made up of 13 amino acids. CDR1 is SQVTM, CDR2 ANQGSEA, per germline. The V gene lost 6 bases and the J gene lost 7 bases, with 18 bases spanning the gap. Written as DNA, the CDR3 is TGCAGCGTGAGTCGACAGATGACCCGTGAAGCTTTCTTT. Residues: CSVSRQMTREAFF.

This clonotype showed up just a few times. The chain links TRBV7-9 to TRBJ2-4, with D possibly TRBD2 on 5 matching bases. V was cut by 1 base and J by 0 bases, with 22 bases left in between. Germline CDR1 is SEHNR and CDR2 is FQNEAQ (reference sequence). The CDR3 contains 20 residues. CDR3 nucleotide sequence: TGTGCCAGCAGCTTAGTAAAAGATCCCAGCGGTTGGGGAGCCAAAAACATTCAGTACTTC. This encodes CASSLVKDPSGWGAKNIQYF.

This clonotype was seen more than once but under ten times. The V and J genes are TRBV18 and TRBJ2-3; D unresolved. V lost 4 bases and J 0 bases, leaving 11 bases between the germline ends. This CDR3 has 15 amino acids. Per germline, CDR1 KGHSH and CDR2 LQKENI. This chain's CDR3 is CASSRVSGSTDTQYF. The CDR3 DNA reads TGTGCCAGCTCACGTGTCTCCGGTAGCACAGATACGCAGTATTTT.

The J gene is TRBJ2-2, the V gene TRBV5-1; TRBD1 matches at 8 bases. Germline values: CDR1 SGHRS, CDR2 YFSETQ. Losses at the gene ends were 4 bases for V and 4 bases for J; bases not matched to a gene: 6. The CDR3 consists of 15 residues. The CDR3: CASSNGQGGTGELFF. DNA of the CDR3: TGCGCCAGCAGCAACGGACAGGGCGGCACCGGGGAGCTGTTTTTT.